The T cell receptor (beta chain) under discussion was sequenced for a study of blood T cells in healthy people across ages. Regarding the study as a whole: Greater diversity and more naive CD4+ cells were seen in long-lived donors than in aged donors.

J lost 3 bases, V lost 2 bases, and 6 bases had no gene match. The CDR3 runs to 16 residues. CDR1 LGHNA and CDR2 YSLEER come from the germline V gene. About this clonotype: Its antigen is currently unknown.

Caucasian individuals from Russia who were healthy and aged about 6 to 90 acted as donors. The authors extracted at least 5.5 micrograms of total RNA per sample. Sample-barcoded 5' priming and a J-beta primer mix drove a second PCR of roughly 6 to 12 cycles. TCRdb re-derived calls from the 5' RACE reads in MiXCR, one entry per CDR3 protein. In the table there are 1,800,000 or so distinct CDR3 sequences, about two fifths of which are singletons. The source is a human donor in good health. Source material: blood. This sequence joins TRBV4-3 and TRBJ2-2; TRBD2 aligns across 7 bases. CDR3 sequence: CASSQPAGMDTGELFF. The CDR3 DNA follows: TGCGCCAGCAGCCAACCAGCGGGGATGGACACCGGGGAGCTGTTTTTT.